This entry lists 27 T cell receptor beta chains sequenced from one sample in a study of spatial heterogeneity in lung cancer. Findings and caveats of the study: Counts of expanded intratumoral alpha and beta TCRs tracked tumor mutation counts.

From the 5' RACE reads, TCRdb called clonotypes with MiXCR, one entry per CDR3 protein. Of approximately 1,500 distinct CDR3 sequences listed, over 9% were seen once; the top ten hold about 29%. No antigen is known for these receptors. The sample's time point: sample taken at primary tumor resection. Here the sequenced sample was lung tumor tissue, taken at surgery. The receptor set was obtained from a female donor with early-stage non-small cell lung cancer.

This clonotype is termed large. This beta chain was picked up by a library intended for alpha chains and is off target, so its count carries little meaning. CDR3 in amino acids: CASSPTGQGIYSPLHF. Here the CDR3 DNA reads TGTGCCAGCAGTCCCACGGGACAGGGAATTTATTCACCCCTCCACTTT. The chain uses TRBV6-5 and TRBJ1-6; 9 bases align to TRBD1. The germline gives CDR1 MNHEY, CDR2 SVGAGI. This CDR3 is built from 16 residues. V trimming: 5 bases; J trimming: 8 bases; junction bases outside the gene matches: 10.

By frequency in the sample, this clonotype is medium-sized. Since it is a stray read in a library aimed at alpha chains, this beta chain has a size that is not meaningful. The chain is built from TRBV20-1 and TRBJ2-3; possible D gene TRBD2, 7 bases. Germline V gene sequence: CDR1 DFQATT, CDR2 SNEGSKA (reference sequence). V gave up 5 bases and J gave up 6 bases, with 21 bases separating them. The CDR3 is 15 residues long. The chain's CDR3 is CSARPQREGGDTQYF. The CDR3 bases are TGCAGTGCTCGTCCCCAGAGGGAGGGGGGTGATACGCAGTATTTT.

Sample share makes this clonotype medium-sized. In a library made to pick up alpha chains, this beta chain is a stray read with a size that means little. This rearrangement joins TRBV6-6 to TRBJ1-6; a possible D gene is TRBD1 (6 bases). Germline CDR1 reads MNHNY; CDR2 reads SVGAGI (reference sequence). Trimming stripped 6 bases from V and 4 bases from J, with 13 bases between. The CDR3 extends over 15 amino acids. This CDR3 reads CASRPPGEYNSPLHF. CDR3 in DNA: TGTGCCAGCAGGCCCCCAGGGGAGTATAATTCACCCCTCCACTTT.

About this clonotype itself: Since it is a stray read in a library aimed at alpha chains, this beta chain has a size that is not meaningful. V and J are TRBV20-1 and TRBJ1-1; D ambiguous. V was pared by 6 bases and J by 3 bases, with 17 bases between. From germline, CDR1 is DFQATT and CDR2 SNEGSKA (reference sequence). The CDR3 is 14 residues long. For the CDR3, the DNA is TGCAGTGCCAAGGATCCTCGGAGGTACACTGAAGCTTTCTTT. It encodes CSAKDPRRYTEAFF.

Within the sample, this clonotype is large (0.1 to 1%). This beta chain lies outside the target of a library built for alpha chains; its clone size means little. V is TRBV29-1 and J is TRBJ2-5; TRBD1 agrees at 7 bases. CDR1 is SQVTM and CDR2 is ANQGSEA in the germline V gene. The CDR3 loop spans 12 amino acids. After removal of 6 bases from V and 4 bases from J, the junction contained 5 bases not matched to a gene. The CDR3 DNA sequence: TGCAGCGTCCACAGGGGTGGAGAGACCCAGTACTTC. Encoded protein: CSVHRGGETQYF.

Only a few counts were recorded for this clonotype. Since it is a stray read in a library aimed at alpha chains, this beta chain has a size that is not meaningful. The chain links TRBV6-5 to TRBJ1-3; weak D call: TRBD1 (6 bases). With 4 bases removed from V and 0 bases from J, the gap between germline ends came to 10 bases. This CDR3 has 15 residues. Germline V lookup: CDR1 MNHEY, CDR2 SVGAGI. This CDR3 is CASSFDRRSGNTIYF. The CDR3 DNA follows: TGTGCCAGCAGTTTTGACAGGCGCTCTGGAAACACCATATATTTT.

By proportion, this clonotype is large. Little can be read into the size of this beta chain, an off-target read in a library designed for alpha chains. The genes are TRBV7-9 and TRBJ1-3; weak D call: TRBD1 (5 bases). The CDR3 loop spans 15 amino acids. Germline V gene data show CDR1 as SEHNR and CDR2 as FQNEAQ (reference sequence). Deletions cut 0 bases from V and 4 bases from J, with 10 bases between. The CDR3 region has the DNA TGTGCCAGCAGCTTAGCGCGAGGGGACGGAAACACCATATATTTT. Its translation is CASSLARGDGNTIYF.

Details on this clonotype: The library was built for alpha chains, so this beta chain is an off-target read and its size means little. The V call is TRBV27, the J call TRBJ2-5; 10 bases are a match to TRBD1. The ends lost 4 bases at V and 4 bases at J; junction bases unmatched: 3. CDR3 length: 14 residues. Germline assignment: CDR1 MNHEY and CDR2 SMNVEV (reference sequence). This chain's CDR3 is CASSWTGGGETQYF. As DNA, the CDR3 is TGTGCCAGCAGTTGGACAGGGGGAGGAGAGACCCAGTACTTC.

This clonotype is labeled medium-sized. Since the library was made to target alpha chains, this beta chain is a stray read and its abundance is not meaningful. The gene calls are TRBV14 and TRBJ2-7, with D perhaps TRBD1 (7 bases). The V gene lost 1 base and the J gene lost 2 bases, with 12 bases spanning the gap. Germline-derived CDR1 and CDR2 are SGHDN and FVKESK. The CDR3 extends over 15 amino acids. As DNA, the CDR3 is TGTGCCAGCAGCCAAGGCGGGACAGATACCTACGAGCAGTACTTC. This translates into CASSQGGTDTYEQYF.

By its share, this clonotype is medium-sized. Since the library was made to target alpha chains, this beta chain is a stray read and its abundance is not meaningful. CDR3 amino acids: CATSRSGPGQKAKNIQYF. The CDR3, as DNA: TGTGCCACCAGCAGATCGGGACCGGGACAGAAGGCCAAAAACATTCAGTACTTC. This chain joins TRBV15 and TRBJ2-4, with TRBD1 identical over 7 bases. V shed 2 bases, J shed 1 base, and the junction held 11 bases outside the gene matches. The length of the CDR3 is 18 residues. CDR1 and CDR2 (germline): LNHNV, YYDKDF (reference sequence).

This clonotype was recorded a few times. Found in a library prepared for alpha chains, this beta chain is an off-target read, and its abundance has little meaning. The chain links TRBV12-2 to TRBJ2-5. TRBV12-2 is labeled a pseudogene. The CDR3 has 14 residues. CDR3 sequence (DNA): TGTGCAAGTCGCCAACCTCGGGACCAAGAGACCCAGTACTTC. As protein: CASRQPRDQETQYF.

Details on this clonotype: This beta chain lies outside the target of a library built for alpha chains; its clone size means little. The V gene is TRBV19, the J gene TRBJ2-7, with 7 positions matching TRBD1. The V gene's germline CDR1 is LNHDA and CDR2 SQIVND (reference sequence). V lost 3 bases to trimming and J lost 0 bases; unmatched junction nucleotides: 8. The CDR3 is made up of 16 amino acids. CDR3 sequence (DNA): TGTGCCAGTAGTATCCGGGCAGGGGGAGACTCCTACGAGCAGTACTTC. It encodes CASSIRAGGDSYEQYF.

This clonotype is medium-sized in the sample. This beta chain was picked up by a library intended for alpha chains and is off target, so its count carries little meaning. V and J are TRBV27 and TRBJ1-5; D gene uncertain. Germline CDR1 reads MNHEY; CDR2 reads SMNVEV (reference sequence). The CDR3 is 13 amino acids. V was clipped by 6 bases and J by 0 bases, with 6 bases between them. The CDR3 region is CASRVDSNQPQHF. CDR3 DNA: TGTGCCAGCAGGGTAGATAGCAATCAGCCCCAGCATTTT.

By its share, this clonotype is medium-sized. This beta chain represents an off-target read in a library built for alpha chains; its size is of limited meaning. This chain connects TRBV20-1 to TRBJ2-7; D is possibly TRBD1 (6 bases). Germline V gene data show CDR1 as DFQATT and CDR2 as SNEGSKA (reference sequence). V shed 5 bases and J shed 2 bases, with 13 bases lying between them. The length of the CDR3 is 13 residues. Here the CDR3 reads CSAATGNAYEQYF. The CDR3 nucleotides read TGCAGTGCTGCTACAGGGAATGCCTACGAGCAGTACTTC.

This clonotype is medium-sized by share. Because this beta chain is a stray read in a library intended to capture alpha chains, its abundance should not be given much weight. This chain links TRBV7-6 with TRBJ2-6; 13 nucleotides align to TRBD2. CDR1 is SGHVS, CDR2 FNYEAQ, per germline. The length of the CDR3 is 17 residues. J gave up 3 bases and V 5 bases, and 4 bases lay outside the gene matches. In nucleotides, the CDR3 is TGTGCCAGCAGCAGGACTAGCGGGGGAAGTGGGGCCAACGTCCTGACTTTC. Translating gives CASSRTSGGSGANVLTF.

The table lists this clonotype with many counts. This beta chain is off target for a library built for alpha chains, so its abundance means little. The chain joins TRBV6-5 to TRBJ2-1; D uncertain. Germline V gene lookup returns CDR1 MNHEY and CDR2 SVGAGI. The CDR3 runs to 15 residues. The V end lost 0 bases, the J end lost 5 bases, and 11 bases lay between the germline ends. The CDR3 DNA follows: TGTGCCAGCAGTTACTCACGGACGGCAAACAATGAGCAGTTCTTC. Its protein is CASSYSRTANNEQFF.

By share, this clonotype ranks as medium-sized. This beta chain lies outside the target of a library built for alpha chains; its clone size means little. CDR3 sequence: CATKSPVNLYGYTF. CDR3 coding DNA: TGTGCCACGAAGTCCCCCGTTAATCTCTATGGCTACACCTTC. The V call is TRBV19, the J call TRBJ1-2; D unclear. Germline V lookup: CDR1 LNHDA, CDR2 SQIVND (reference sequence). Trimming removed 10 bases from V and 4 bases from J, with 19 bases in between. The CDR3 sequence is 14 residues long.

This clonotype was detected only once. This beta chain is off target for a library built for alpha chains, so its abundance means little. The V call is TRBV7-2, the J call TRBJ2-7; 7 bases map to TRBD1. V lost 5 bases, J lost 7 bases, and 17 bases stayed unmatched. The germline CDR1 and CDR2 sequences are SGHTA and FQGNSA. The CDR3 sequence is 16 residues long. CDR3: CASSPHPGQPRDEQYF. CDR3 DNA sequence: TGTGCCAGCAGCCCCCATCCGGGACAGCCCCGGGATGAGCAGTACTTC.

By share, this clonotype ranks as medium-sized. With the library built for alpha chains, this beta chain is off target and its frequency is not meaningful. The V and J genes are TRBV29-1 and TRBJ1-4, with unresolved D. Trimming took 2 bases from V and 4 from J, leaving 8 bases between them. Germline assignment: CDR1 SQVTM and CDR2 ANQGSEA. This CDR3 has 13 amino acids. The CDR3 reads CSVEKVVNEKLFF. Written as DNA, the CDR3 is TGCAGCGTTGAAAAGGTGGTTAATGAAAAACTGTTTTTT.

By share, this clonotype counts as large. This beta chain slipped into a library made for alpha chains as a stray read, so its size is not meaningful. The chain has TRBV6-1 and TRBJ2-6; D unclear. Trimming took 6 bases from V and 0 from J, leaving 9 bases between them. Germline assignment: CDR1 MNHNS and CDR2 SASEGT. There are 15 residues in the CDR3. CDR3 amino acids: CASSPEDSGANVLTF. CDR3 nucleotides: TGTGCCAGCAGCCCCGAGGACTCTGGGGCCAACGTCCTGACTTTC.

This clonotype has more than one count but fewer than ten. The library was built for alpha chains, so this beta chain is an off-target read and its size means little. The chain combines TRBV20-1 with TRBJ2-1; 12 positions match TRBD2. CDR1 and CDR2 (germline): DFQATT, SNEGSKA (reference sequence). Unmatched junction bases numbered 18, after V lost 1 base and J lost 5 bases. This CDR3 has 20 residues. The CDR3 sequence is CSARARGRTSGVWRDNEQFF. In DNA form, the CDR3 reads TGCAGTGCTAGAGCGAGGGGTAGGACTAGCGGGGTTTGGAGGGACAATGAGCAGTTCTTC.

Comments on this clonotype: This beta chain was picked up by a library intended for alpha chains and is off target, so its count carries little meaning. V gene TRBV20-1 combines with J gene TRBJ2-7; perhaps D is TRBD1 or TRBD2 (5 bases each). The CDR3 is made up of 12 amino acids. Trimming removed 6 bases at V and 9 bases at J, with 18 bases between. CDR1 is DFQATT and CDR2 is SNEGSKA in the germline V gene (reference sequence). The DNA of the CDR3 is TGCAGTGCATCCGGGACGCCGAACCCGCAGTACTTC. Translation gives CSASGTPNPQYF.

In its sample, this clonotype is medium-sized (0.01 to 0.1%). This beta chain is an off-target read within a library intended for alpha chains, so its frequency means little. The V and J genes are TRBV27 and TRBJ2-7; 10 bases align to TRBD1. The germline V gene has CDR1 MNHEY and CDR2 SMNVEV (reference sequence). The length of the CDR3 is 16 residues. The V segment lost 5 bases and the J segment 1 base; nucleotides outside the gene matches: 8. Here the CDR3 reads CASSTWTGGLSYEQYF. CDR3 DNA sequence: TGTGCCAGCAGTACCTGGACAGGGGGTCTTTCCTACGAGCAGTACTTC.

A remark on this clonotype: Being off target in a library aimed at alpha chains, this beta chain has a size of little meaning. The rearrangement joins TRBV7-2 to TRBJ2-7; D not resolved. V was clipped by 1 base and J by 2 bases, with 9 bases between them. CDR1 is SGHTA and CDR2 is FQGNSA in the germline V gene. The CDR3 spans 14 residues. Here the CDR3 reads CASSLVVIPYEQYF. DNA of the CDR3: TGTGCCAGCAGCTTAGTAGTGATCCCCTACGAGCAGTACTTC.

This clonotype ranks as large. Within a library made for alpha chains, this beta chain is off target, and its count is uninformative. CDR3 sequence reads: CASSAYGAGGTDTQYF. CDR3 bases: TGTGCCAGCAGCGCGTACGGCGCGGGGGGCACAGATACGCAGTATTTT. The V and J genes are TRBV9 and TRBJ2-3, with 7 bases identical to TRBD2. Trimming at V came to 3 bases and at J to 1 base, leaving 8 bases not matched to a gene. The CDR3 runs to 16 residues. Germline V gene lookup returns CDR1 SGDLS and CDR2 YYNGEE. Full variable domain (rest looked up from reference TRBV9 and TRBJ2-3): DSGVTQTPKHLITATGQRVTLRCSPRSGDLSVYWYQQSLDQGLQFLIQYYNGEERAKGNILERFSAQQFPDLHSELNLSSLELGDSALYFCASSAYGAGGTDTQYFGPGTRLTVL.

This clonotype is termed medium-sized. This beta chain is a stray sequence in a library constructed for alpha chains; its clone size is not meaningful. The DNA for the CDR3 is TGCAGTGCTCCGACTAGCGGGGATCCTACAGAGACCCAGTACTTC. Translating it yields CSAPTSGDPTETQYF. The rearrangement links TRBV20-1 to TRBJ2-5; 11 nucleotides match TRBD2. Germline loops: CDR1 DFQATT, CDR2 SNEGSKA (reference sequence). The ends lost 5 bases at V and 4 bases at J; junction bases unmatched: 9. This CDR3 spans 15 amino acids.

This clonotype is classed as large. The library was built for alpha chains, so this beta chain is an off-target read and its size means little. J is TRBJ2-1 and V is TRBV20-1, with 10 bases identical to TRBD2. This CDR3 is built from 15 residues. Trimming removed 6 bases from V and 6 bases from J; junction bases left unmatched: 11. Germline CDR1 reads DFQATT; CDR2 reads SNEGSKA (reference sequence). CDR3 nucleotides: TGCAGTGCGCGCCTAGCGGGAGCTCGCCGCAATGAGCAGTTCTTC. The encoded protein is CSARLAGARRNEQFF.